These 23 T cell receptor beta chains originate from one sample sequenced in a study of long-term antiretroviral therapy in people with HIV. Sequencing used immunoSEQ v3.0 at survey level. Profiled with immunoSEQ multiplex PCR; TCRdb holds only in-frame clones, not every one. The sample lists fewer than 55,000 clones, 90% to 95% occurring once. The source was unsorted PBMCs, collected 3.7 years after starting antiretroviral therapy. These receptor sequences come from a woman in her forties or fifties with HIV.

The rearrangement uses TRBV10-3 and TRBJ1-2; tentatively, D is TRBD1 (5 bases). Trimming shortened V by 0 bases and J by 3 bases, and 17 bases separated the two germline ends. Germline V CDR1 and CDR2: ENHRY, SYGVKD. There are 17 residues in the CDR3. The CDR3 spells CAISESTMRQLHYGYTF. The CDR3 DNA reads TGTGCCATCAGTGAGTCGACTATGAGACAGTTACACTATGGCTACACCTTC.

This clone was picked up one time. The genes are TRBV6-5 and TRBJ1-2, with D tentatively TRBD1 (5 bases). CDR3 length equals 14 residues. Per the germline V gene, CDR1 is MNHEY and CDR2 is SVGAGI. Deletions cut 0 bases from V and 2 bases from J, with 7 bases between. CDR3 amino acids: CASSYSGGNYGYTF. The CDR3 nucleotides read TGTGCCAGCAGTTACTCGGGGGGGAACTATGGCTACACCTTC.

This clone was recorded once. V gene TRBV2 combines with J gene TRBJ1-1; D is perhaps TRBD1 (6 bases). Germline loops: CDR1 SNHLY, CDR2 FYNNEI. V was pared by 4 bases and J by 4 bases, with 16 bases between. This CDR3 spans 15 amino acids. The CDR3 DNA is TGTGCCAGCAGTGTTGCTGCTGGGGGGGCCACTGAAGCTTTCTTT. Translated: CASSVAAGGATEAFF.

This chain links TRBV5-4 with TRBJ2-1, with 8 bases lining up with TRBD1. After removal of 0 bases from V and 7 bases from J, the junction contained 9 bases not matched to a gene. Germline assignment: CDR1 SGHNT and CDR2 YYREEE (reference sequence). There are 16 residues in the CDR3. The CDR3 protein is CASSLDLGWTGNEQFF. CDR3 in DNA: TGTGCCAGCAGCTTGGATTTGGGATGGACAGGGAATGAGCAGTTCTTC.

The chain couples TRBV4-2 to TRBJ1-3; the D gene is possibly TRBD1 (5 bases). Germline CDR1 reads LGHNA; CDR2 reads YNFKEQ. This CDR3 contains 18 residues. The ends were cut back, 0 bases at V and 1 base at J, with 16 bases in the middle. CDR3 DNA: TGTGCCAGCAGCCAAGATCTTCTCGACAGCCCTTCTGGAAACACCATATATTTT. It specifies CASSQDLLDSPSGNTIYF.

The CDR3 loop is CASSPRAGANTEAFF. The CDR3 region has the DNA TGTGCCAGCTCACCACGGGCAGGGGCGAACACTGAAGCTTTCTTT. The J gene is TRBJ1-1, the V gene TRBV18; possibly TRBD1 for D (6 bases). Per germline, CDR1 KGHSH and CDR2 LQKENI. This CDR3 comprises 15 residues. V was cut by 1 base and J by 1 base, with 10 bases left in between.

This clone was picked up one time. The J gene is TRBJ2-1, the V gene TRBV18; D is ambiguous. Per germline, CDR1 KGHSH and CDR2 LQKENI. This CDR3 is built from 14 residues. Trimming shortened V by 3 bases and J by 0 bases, and 6 bases separated the two germline ends. The CDR3 DNA follows: TGTGCCAGCTCACCCCTCGGCTCCTACAATGAGCAGTTCTTC. Amino acids: CASSPLGSYNEQFF.

The rearrangement joins TRBV5-4 to TRBJ1-2; 7 bases align to TRBD1. This CDR3 region has 14 residues. Looked up from germline, CDR1 is SGHNT and CDR2 is YYREEE (reference sequence). The junction had 7 bases not matched to a gene; V was cut back by 0 bases and J by 8 bases. CDR3 nucleotides: TGTGCCAGCAGCTTGGCCCCGACAGGGTGGGGCTACACCTTC. It is translated as CASSLAPTGWGYTF.

This chain links TRBV5-4 with TRBJ1-1; D might be TRBD1 (5 bases). Germline V lookup: CDR1 SGHNT, CDR2 YYREEE (reference sequence). The CDR3 is made up of 16 amino acids. Trimming shortened V by 0 bases and J by 2 bases, and 14 bases separated the two germline ends. The CDR3 sequence: CASSLEFGAGNTEAFF. The CDR3 bases are TGTGCCAGCAGCTTGGAGTTCGGGGCGGGCAACACTGAAGCTTTCTTT.

This clone was recorded only once. The V and J genes are TRBV10-2 and TRBJ2-1, with 8 bases matching TRBD2. The CDR3 extends over 14 amino acids. The germline V gene encodes CDR1 WSHSY and CDR2 SAAADI. The trim removed 7 bases at V and 6 bases at J, leaving 8 bases unmatched. The CDR3: CASTWAGGSNEQFF. In DNA, the CDR3 is TGCGCCAGCACCTGGGCGGGGGGTTCCAATGAGCAGTTCTTC.

As concerns this clone: A junction boundary mismatches the germline segment, possibly from a read error. CDR3 DNA sequence: TGTGCTAGCAGCCGCAGGGGGACCACCACCGGGGAGCTGTTTTTT. It encodes CASSRRGTTTGELFF. The V call is TRBV7-7, the J call TRBJ2-2, with 7 positions matching TRBD1. The CDR3 is 15 amino acids. CDR1 is SSHAT and CDR2 is FNYEAQ in the germline V gene (reference sequence).

The genes are TRBV5-6 and TRBJ1-1; weak D call: TRBD1 (5 bases). Germline CDR1 SGHDT, CDR2 YYEEEE. The CDR3 length is 15 residues. Trimming took 3 bases from V and 1 from J, leaving 13 bases between them. The CDR3, as DNA: TGTGCCAGCAGCTGGGGGACGGGAACGAACACTGAAGCTTTCTTT. Its translation is CASSWGTGTNTEAFF.

The V and J genes are TRBV9 and TRBJ2-5, with a tentative D call TRBD2 (6 bases). The CDR3 covers 13 residues. Trimming shortened V by 0 bases and J by 7 bases, and 10 bases separated the two germline ends. Germline V gene sequence: CDR1 SGDLS, CDR2 YYNGEE. The CDR3: CASSVAGVGTQYF. CDR3 in DNA: TGTGCCAGCAGCGTAGCGGGGGTCGGGACCCAGTACTTC.

The chain has TRBV5-1 and TRBJ2-7, with TRBD1 matching 9 bases. V lost 4 bases to trimming and J lost 4 bases; unmatched junction nucleotides: 6. The germline V gene encodes CDR1 SGHRS and CDR2 YFSETQ. The CDR3 covers 14 residues. The chain's CDR3 is CASSQVGTGYEQYF. For the CDR3, the DNA is TGCGCCAGCAGCCAAGTCGGGACAGGGTACGAGCAGTACTTC.

The chain combines TRBV30 with TRBJ1-6; D may be TRBD1 (5 bases). CDR1 is GTSNPN and CDR2 is SVGIG in the germline V gene (reference sequence). The CDR3 spans 13 residues. Trimming left V 1 base short and J 10 bases short, with 11 bases between. In nucleotides, the CDR3 is TGTGCCTGGAGTGGAGGGGATGGCTCACCCCTCCACTTT. Its protein product is CAWSGGDGSPLHF.

This clone was seen more than once but under ten times. J is TRBJ2-7 and V is TRBV7-9; perhaps TRBD1 as D (6 bases). V lost 4 bases, J lost 0 bases, and 10 bases lay in between. Germline values: CDR1 SEHNR, CDR2 FQNEAQ (reference sequence). The length of the CDR3 is 14 residues. The CDR3 protein is CASSSQGSSYEQYF. The CDR3 nucleotides are TGTGCCAGCAGCTCGCAGGGGAGCTCCTACGAGCAGTACTTC.

The V gene is TRBV9, the J gene TRBJ1-1, with a tentative D call TRBD1 (6 bases). The CDR3 length is 14 residues. Germline assignment: CDR1 SGDLS and CDR2 YYNGEE. Trimming stripped 4 bases from V and 2 bases from J, with 12 bases between. The CDR3 loop reads CASSLRGDNTEAFF. In nucleotides, the CDR3 is TGTGCCAGCAGCCTGAGGGGGGACAACACTGAAGCTTTCTTT. The entire variable domain, with the rest obtained from reference TRBV9 and TRBJ1-1, is as follows: DSGVTQTPKHLITATGQRVTLRCSPRSGDLSVYWYQQSLDQGLQFLIQYYNGEERAKGNILERFSAQQFPDLHSELNLSSLELGDSALYFCASSLRGDNTEAFFGQGTRLTVV.

The chain joins TRBV6-6 to TRBJ1-6, with TRBD1 identical over 8 bases. The CDR3 spans 15 residues. The junction had 3 bases not matched to a gene; V was cut back by 0 bases and J by 8 bases. From germline, CDR1 is MNHNY and CDR2 SVGAGI (reference sequence). Here the CDR3 reads CASSYSTGGYSPLHF. The CDR3 bases are TGTGCCAGCAGTTACTCCACAGGGGGATATTCACCCCTCCACTTT.

This chain joins TRBV10-3 and TRBJ1-4; 10 nucleotides line up with TRBD1. This CDR3 spans 14 amino acids. V shed 4 bases and J 8 bases; nucleotides not matched to a gene: 4. From germline, CDR1 is ENHRY and CDR2 SYGVKD. CDR3 sequence: CAISGTGGGEKLFF. The CDR3 region has the DNA TGTGCCATCAGTGGGACAGGGGGTGGAGAAAAACTGTTTTTT.

The chain links TRBV19 to TRBJ1-5; D is undetermined. With 3 bases removed from V and 3 bases from J, the gap between germline ends came to 3 bases. CDR1 and CDR2 from the germline V gene are LNHDA and SQIVND (reference sequence). The CDR3 contains 12 residues. CDR3 bases: TGTGCCAGTAGTATTATCAATCAGCCCCAGCATTTT. This sequence encodes CASSIINQPQHF. Looking up the rest from reference TRBV19 and TRBJ1-5 gives the full variable domain: DGGITQSPKYLFRKEGQNVTLSCEQNLNHDAMYWYRQDPGQGLRLIYYSQIVNDFQKGDIAEGYSVSREKKESFPLTVTSAQKNPTAFYLCASSIINQPQHFGDGTRLSIL.

The chain joins TRBV5-6 to TRBJ2-6; D call uncertain. Trimming took 1 base from V and 0 from J, leaving 5 bases between them. The CDR3 has 15 amino acids. Germline V gene lookup returns CDR1 SGHDT and CDR2 YYEEEE. The CDR3 region has the DNA TGTGCCAGCAGCTTGTTTGGCTCTGGGGCCAACGTCCTGACTTTC. Residues: CASSLFGSGANVLTF.

This rearrangement joins TRBV18 to TRBJ1-5; no clear D gene. The length of the CDR3 is 15 residues. Germline lookup yields CDR1 KGHSH and CDR2 LQKENI. The V and J ends lost 0 bases and 4 bases respectively, with 10 bases between them. CDR3 DNA: TGTGCCAGCTCACCACCCGGCAGCTTAAATCAGCCCCAGCATTTT. As protein: CASSPPGSLNQPQHF. Full variable domain (rest looked up from reference TRBV18 and TRBJ1-5): NAGVMQNPRHLVRRRGQEARLRCSPMKGHSHVYWYRQLPEEGLKFMVYLQKENIIDESGMPKERFSAEFPKEGPSILRIQQVVRGDSAAYFCASSPPGSLNQPQHFGDGTRLSIL.

The V gene is TRBV7-3, the J gene TRBJ2-7, with 7 bases lining up with TRBD1. V trimming: 2 bases; J trimming: 6 bases; junction bases outside the gene matches: 10. The V gene's germline CDR1 is SGHTA and CDR2 FQGTGA. The CDR3 is 15 amino acids. The chain's CDR3 is CASSLSATGTREQYF. In DNA, the CDR3 is TGTGCCAGCAGCTTATCGGCGACAGGGACCCGCGAGCAGTACTTC.